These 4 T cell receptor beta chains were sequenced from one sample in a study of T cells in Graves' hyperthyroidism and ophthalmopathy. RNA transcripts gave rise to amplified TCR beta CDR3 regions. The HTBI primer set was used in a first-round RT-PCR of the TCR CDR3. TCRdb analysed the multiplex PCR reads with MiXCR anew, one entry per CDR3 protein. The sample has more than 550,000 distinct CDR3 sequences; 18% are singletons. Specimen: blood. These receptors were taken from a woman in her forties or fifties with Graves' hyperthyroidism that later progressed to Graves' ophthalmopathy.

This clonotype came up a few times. The CDR3 sequence: CASTQPGVSNTGELFF. As DNA, the CDR3 is TGTGCCAGTACTCAACCCGGGGTCTCGAACACCGGGGAGCTGTTTTTT. The chain joins TRBV19 to TRBJ2-2, with D possibly TRBD2 on 5 matching bases. V dropped 7 bases and J dropped 0 bases, with 15 bases sitting between them. The CDR3 sequence is 16 residues long. Germline CDR1 LNHDA, CDR2 SQIVND (reference sequence).

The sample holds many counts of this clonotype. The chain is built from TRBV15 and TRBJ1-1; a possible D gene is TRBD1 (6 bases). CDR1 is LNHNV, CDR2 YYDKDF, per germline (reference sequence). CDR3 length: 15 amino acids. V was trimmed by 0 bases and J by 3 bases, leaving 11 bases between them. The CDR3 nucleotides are TGTGCCACCAGCAGAGATATTTCAGGGGACACTGAAGCTTTCTTT. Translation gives CATSRDISGDTEAFF.

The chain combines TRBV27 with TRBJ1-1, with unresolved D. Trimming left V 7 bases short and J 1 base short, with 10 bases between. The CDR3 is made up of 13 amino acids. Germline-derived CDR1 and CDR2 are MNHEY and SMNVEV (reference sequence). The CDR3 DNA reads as TGTGCCAGCAAACCGGTCGAGAACACTGAAGCTTTCTTT. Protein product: CASKPVENTEAFF.

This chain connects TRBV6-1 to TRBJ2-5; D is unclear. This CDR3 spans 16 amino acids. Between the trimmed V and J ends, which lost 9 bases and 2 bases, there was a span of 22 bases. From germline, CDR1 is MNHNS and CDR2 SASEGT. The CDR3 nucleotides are TGTGCCAGTACTCCCTTAGGACCAAGGGAACAAGAGACCCAGTACTTC. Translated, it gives CASTPLGPREQETQYF.